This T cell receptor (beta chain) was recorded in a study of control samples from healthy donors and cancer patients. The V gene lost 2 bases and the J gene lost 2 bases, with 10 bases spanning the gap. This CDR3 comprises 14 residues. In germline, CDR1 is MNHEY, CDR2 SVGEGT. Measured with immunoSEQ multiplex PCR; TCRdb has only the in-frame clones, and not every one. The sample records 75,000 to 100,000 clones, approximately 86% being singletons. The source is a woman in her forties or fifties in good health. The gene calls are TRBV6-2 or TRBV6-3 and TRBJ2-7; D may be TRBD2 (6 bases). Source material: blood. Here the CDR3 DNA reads TGTGCCAGCAGTTACGCTTGGGGGGCCTACGAGCAGTACTTC. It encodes CASSYAWGAYEQYF.